The source of this TCR beta chain is a study of T cell changes during pregnancy in multiple sclerosis. The CDR3 is made up of 14 amino acids. V lost 1 base and J 5 bases, leaving 9 bases between the germline ends. Germline V gene sequence: CDR1 KGHSH, CDR2 LQKENI. The protocol was immunoSEQ multiplex PCR, while the TCRdb copy is restricted to in-frame clones and leaves out a portion. The sample lists roughly 48,000 clones; approximately 92% were seen once. The chain uses TRBV18 and TRBJ2-4, with D tentatively TRBD1 (6 bases). The source material was CD4+ T cells from peripheral blood mononuclear cells, sampled in the second trimester of pregnancy. The sequence was collected from a female donor in good health, enrolled as a control in a pregnancy study. The CDR3: CASSPQQGQNIQYF. The CDR3 DNA reads TGTGCCAGCTCACCACAACAGGGCCAAAACATTCAGTACTTC.